One TCR beta chain is described in this entry. The antigen remains undetermined. These data are taken from a study of T cell responses to AZD1222 COVID-19 vaccine. About the study: Recipients boosted at about 4 weeks or about 12 weeks are pooled.

Only in-frame clones appear in the TCRdb table, and some are missing; sequencing was by immunoSEQ multiplex PCR. The data show some 140,000 clones, around 90% seen once. Study findings and constraints: The sample set comprised mostly white British donors with more females, and clonal diversity was possibly underestimated. Compared with day 0, the breadth and depth of the Spike-specific TCR repertoire rose significantly after two doses of AZD1222. Repertoires were collected only later (after the peak T cell response had occurred).

The germline V gene has CDR1 MGHDK and CDR2 SYGVNS. V was clipped by 2 bases and J by 3 bases; unmatched bases: 6. The CDR3 covers 15 residues. This receptor was identified in an adult in good health. The sequenced sample was peripheral blood, obtained on day 0 of AZD1222 vaccination. The rearrangement uses TRBV25-1 and TRBJ2-7; 8 bases line up with TRBD1. CDR3 amino acids: CASSEEGQANYEQYF. The DNA of the CDR3 is TGTGCCAGCAGTGAAGAGGGACAGGCGAACTACGAGCAGTACTTC.